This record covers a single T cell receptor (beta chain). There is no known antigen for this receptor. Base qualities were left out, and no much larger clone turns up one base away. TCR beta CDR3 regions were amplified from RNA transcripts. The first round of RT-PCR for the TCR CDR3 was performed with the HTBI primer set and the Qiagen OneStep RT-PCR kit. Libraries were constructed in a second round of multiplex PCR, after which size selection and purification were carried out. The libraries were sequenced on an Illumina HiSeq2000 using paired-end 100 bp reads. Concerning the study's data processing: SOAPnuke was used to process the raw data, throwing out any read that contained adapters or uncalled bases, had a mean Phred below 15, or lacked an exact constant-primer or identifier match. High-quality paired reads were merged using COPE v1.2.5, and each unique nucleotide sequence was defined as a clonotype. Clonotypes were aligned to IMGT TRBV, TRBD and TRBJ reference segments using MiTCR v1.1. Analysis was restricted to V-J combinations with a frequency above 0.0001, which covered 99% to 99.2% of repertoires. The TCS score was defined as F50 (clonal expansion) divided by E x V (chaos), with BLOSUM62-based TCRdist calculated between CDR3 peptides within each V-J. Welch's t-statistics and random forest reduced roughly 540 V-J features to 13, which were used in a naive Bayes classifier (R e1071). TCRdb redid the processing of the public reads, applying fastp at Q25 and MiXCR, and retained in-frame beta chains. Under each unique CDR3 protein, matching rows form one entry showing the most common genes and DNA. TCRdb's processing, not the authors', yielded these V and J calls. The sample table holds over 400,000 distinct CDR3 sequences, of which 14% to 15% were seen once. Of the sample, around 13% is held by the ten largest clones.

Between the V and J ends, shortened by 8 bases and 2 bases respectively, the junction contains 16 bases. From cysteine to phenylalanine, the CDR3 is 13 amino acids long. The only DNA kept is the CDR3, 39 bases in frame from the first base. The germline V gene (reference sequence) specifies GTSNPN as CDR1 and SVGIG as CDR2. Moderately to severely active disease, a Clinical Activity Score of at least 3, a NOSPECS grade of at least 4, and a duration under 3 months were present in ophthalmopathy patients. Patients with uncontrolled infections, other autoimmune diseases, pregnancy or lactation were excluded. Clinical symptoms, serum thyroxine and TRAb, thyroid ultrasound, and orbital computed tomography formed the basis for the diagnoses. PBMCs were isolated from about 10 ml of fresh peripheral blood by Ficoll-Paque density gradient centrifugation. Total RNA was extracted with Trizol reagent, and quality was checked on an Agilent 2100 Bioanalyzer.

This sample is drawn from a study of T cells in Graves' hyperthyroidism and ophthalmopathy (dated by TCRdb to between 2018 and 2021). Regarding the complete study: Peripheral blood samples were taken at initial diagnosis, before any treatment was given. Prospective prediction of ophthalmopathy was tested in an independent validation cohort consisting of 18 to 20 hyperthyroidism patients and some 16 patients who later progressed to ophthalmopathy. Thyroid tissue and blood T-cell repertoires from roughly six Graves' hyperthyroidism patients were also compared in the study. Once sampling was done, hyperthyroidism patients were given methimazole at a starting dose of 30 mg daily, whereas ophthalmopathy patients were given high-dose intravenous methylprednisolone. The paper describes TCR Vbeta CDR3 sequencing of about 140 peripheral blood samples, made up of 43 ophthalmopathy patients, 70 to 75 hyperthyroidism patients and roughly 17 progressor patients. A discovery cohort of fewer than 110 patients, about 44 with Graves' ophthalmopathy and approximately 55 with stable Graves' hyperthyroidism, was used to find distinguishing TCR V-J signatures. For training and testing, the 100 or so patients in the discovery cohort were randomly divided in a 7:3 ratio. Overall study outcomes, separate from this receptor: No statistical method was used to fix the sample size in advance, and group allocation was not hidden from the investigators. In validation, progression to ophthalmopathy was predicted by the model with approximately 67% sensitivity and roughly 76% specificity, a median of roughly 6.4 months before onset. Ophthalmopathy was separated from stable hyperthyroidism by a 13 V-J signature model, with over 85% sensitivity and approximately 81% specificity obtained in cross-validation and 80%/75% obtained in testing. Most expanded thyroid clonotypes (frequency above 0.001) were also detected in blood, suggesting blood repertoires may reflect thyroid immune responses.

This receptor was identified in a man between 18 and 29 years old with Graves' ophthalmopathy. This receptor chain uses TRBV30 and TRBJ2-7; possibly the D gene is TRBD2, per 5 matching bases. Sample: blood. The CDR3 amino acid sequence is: CALRPGSTYEQYF. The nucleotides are TGTGCCCTTAGACCGGGGTCCACCTACGAGCAGTACTTC.